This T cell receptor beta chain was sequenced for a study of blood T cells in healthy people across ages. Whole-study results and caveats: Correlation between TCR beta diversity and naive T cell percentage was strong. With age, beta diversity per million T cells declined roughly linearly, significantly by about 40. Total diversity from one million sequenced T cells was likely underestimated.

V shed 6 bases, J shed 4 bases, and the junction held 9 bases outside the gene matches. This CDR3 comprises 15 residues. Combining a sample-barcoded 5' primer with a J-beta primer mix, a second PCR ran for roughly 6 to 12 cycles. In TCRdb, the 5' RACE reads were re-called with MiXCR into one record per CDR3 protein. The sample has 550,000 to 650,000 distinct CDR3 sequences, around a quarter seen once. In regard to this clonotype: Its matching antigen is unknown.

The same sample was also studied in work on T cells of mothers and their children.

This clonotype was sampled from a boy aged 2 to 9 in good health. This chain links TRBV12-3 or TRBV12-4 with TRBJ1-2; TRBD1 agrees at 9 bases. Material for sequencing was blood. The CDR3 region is CASSRSLQGAYGYTF. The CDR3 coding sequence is TGTGCCAGCAGCCGTTCACTACAGGGGGCCTATGGCTACACCTTC.